These 4 T cell receptor beta chains were all obtained from the same sample, sequenced in a study of cytomegalovirus exposure and HLA in healthy donors. The PCR contained 60 Vbeta and 13 Jbeta primers. Method: immunoSEQ multiplex PCR; TCRdb's copy keeps in-frame clones and lacks some. Of under 300,000 clones in the sample, around 90% were seen once. Sequencing was carried out using PBMCs. The receptors stem from a girl between 2 and 10 years old in good health and CMV-seronegative.

V usage is TRBV14 and J usage is TRBJ2-5; weak D call: TRBD1 (6 bases). The CDR3 is made up of 12 amino acids. The germline V gene has CDR1 SGHDN and CDR2 FVKESK. Trimming removed 3 bases from V and 5 bases from J, with 7 bases in between. CDR3 in amino acids: CASSQRGETQYF. The DNA of the CDR3 is TGTGCCAGCAGCCAGAGGGGGGAGACCCAGTACTTC.

Written as DNA, the CDR3 is TGCGCCAGCAGCCCACGAACTGGACAGGGTGACACTGAAGCTTTCTTT. It specifies CASSPRTGQGDTEAFF. The chain couples TRBV4-1 to TRBJ1-1; 8 bases are shared with TRBD1. This CDR3 contains 16 residues. The V and J ends lost 4 bases and 3 bases, in that order; junction bases with no gene match: 10. Looked up from germline, CDR1 is MGHRA and CDR2 is YSYEKL.

The V gene is TRBV29-1, the J gene TRBJ1-1, with 9 bases fitting TRBD1. V shed 6 bases, J shed 4 bases, and the junction held 3 bases outside the gene matches. The germline gives CDR1 SQVTM, CDR2 ANQGSEA. The CDR3 length is 12 residues. CDR3 in amino acids: CSVGQGSTEAFF. The DNA of the CDR3 is TGCAGCGTCGGACAGGGGTCCACTGAAGCTTTCTTT.

The table lists this clone with a count of one. The chain is built from TRBV7-9 and TRBJ1-3, with D maybe TRBD1 (5 bases). The CDR3 runs 13 residues. Germline CDR1 reads SEHNR; CDR2 reads FQNEAQ (reference sequence). The V end lost 5 bases, the J end lost 6 bases, and 11 bases lay between the germline ends. For the CDR3, the DNA is TGTGCCAGCAGCCCCAGGGCCGAAAACACCATATATTTT. Translated, it gives CASSPRAENTIYF.